Listed below are T cell receptor beta chains from one sample, sequenced in a study of OX40 agonist ivuxolimab in advanced cancers. TCRdb keeps only in-frame clones here, not all; method: immunoSEQ multiplex PCR. The table has about 110,000 clones, more than 70% seen once. The sequenced sample was CD4+ or CD8+ T cells sorted from blood, obtained in a trial of the OX40 agonist ivuxolimab. These receptors all come from an adult with an advanced solid tumor such as melanoma, head and neck, liver or kidney cancer. Each CDR3 is given with its conserved first and last residue. A D gene is named only where the DNA matches it firmly. Some rows mark clone size as missing; the rest say once, few, many or name a class of expanded clone.

TRBJ2-1 TRBD2 TRBV28 15 - CASSFPGLAIREQFF TGTGCCAGCAGTTTTCCGGGACTAGCAATTCGTGAGCAGTTCTTC
TRBJ1-2 TRBD1 TRBV27 15 once CASSPRDRLNYGYTF TGTGCCAGCAGCCCCCGGGACAGGCTTAACTATGGCTACACCTTC
TRBJ1-1 TRBD1 TRBV2 15 - CASSPQGARNTEAFF TGTGCCAGCAGTCCACAGGGGGCGAGGAACACTGAAGCTTTCTTT
TRBJ2-3 TRBD2 TRBV4-2 16 - CASSQAGGGNTDTQYF TGTGCCAGCAGCCAAGCAGGCGGGGGGAACACAGATACGCAGTATTTT
TRBJ2-7 TRBD2 TRBV29-1 14 - CSVKLAGVIYEQYF TGCAGCGTCAAGCTAGCGGGCGTGATCTACGAGCAGTACTTC
TRBJ2-1 TRBD2 TRBV27 16 - CASSPRVIAGVNEQFF TGTGCCAGCAGTCCTAGGGTAATAGCGGGAGTCAATGAGCAGTTCTTC
TRBJ1-3 - TRBV27 14 - CASSIGGAGNTIYF TGTGCCAGCAGTATCGGGGGGGCTGGAAACACCATATATTTT
TRBJ2-5 - TRBV19 15 - CASSRRGRTKETQYF TGTGCCAGTAGTAGAAGAGGCCGGACTAAAGAGACCCAGTACTTC
TRBJ2-1 - TRBV7-3 17 - CASSLGQNPSSYNEQFF TGTGCCAGCAGCTTAGGACAGAACCCTAGCTCCTACAATGAGCAGTTCTTC
TRBJ2-5 - TRBV7-2 11 - CASSFGETQYF TGTGCCAGCAGCTTTGGGGAGACCCAGTACTTC
TRBJ1-1 TRBD1 TRBV11-1 14 - CASSPGQAPAEAFF TGTGCCAGCAGCCCGGGACAGGCTCCCGCTGAAGCTTTCTTT
TRBJ1-5 TRBD1 TRBV6-1 15 - CASSEDRGPHQPQHF TGTGCCAGCAGTGAAGACAGGGGCCCTCATCAGCCCCAGCATTTT
TRBJ2-2 - TRBV12-1 18 - CASSPGTSGEGRAGELFF TGTGCCAGCAGCCCCGGGACTAGCGGTGAGGGAAGGGCCGGGGAGCTGTTTTTT
TRBJ1-2 - TRBV6-5 13 - CASSQPPRNGYTF TGTGCCAGCAGCCAGCCACCGAGGAATGGCTACACCTTC
TRBJ1-6 - TRBV30 17 once CAWRAPPRTAYNSPLHF TGTGCCTGGAGGGCCCCCCCTAGGACGGCATATAATTCACCCCTCCACTTT
TRBJ2-7 TRBD1 TRBV5-4 18 - CASSLSPGGRTQPYEQYF TGTGCCAGCAGCTTGTCTCCAGGGGGTAGAACCCAACCTTACGAGCAGTACTTC
TRBJ2-7 - TRBV27 14 - CASSPRGAPYEQYF TGTGCCAGCAGCCCAAGGGGGGCCCCTTACGAGCAGTACTTC
TRBJ1-4 - TRBV28 15 few CASSLSAKGGVRLFF TGTGCCAGCAGTTTATCTGCAAAAGGGGGGGTACGGCTGTTTTTT
TRBJ1-1 - TRBV18 12 once CASTIQGTEAFF TGTGCCAGCACCATCCAGGGCACTGAAGCTTTCTTT
TRBJ1-1 - TRBV11-2 16 - CASSLGRGGTNTEAFF TGTGCCAGCAGCTTAGGGAGGGGGGGCACGAACACTGAAGCTTTCTTT
TRBJ2-5 - TRBV18 12 - CASSPLQETQYF TGTGCCAGCTCACCGCTGCAAGAGACCCAGTACTTC
TRBJ1-3 - TRBV7-2 16 - CASSLVGGRSGSTIYF TGTGCCAGCAGCTTAGTAGGCGGGAGATCTGGAAGCACCATATATTTT
TRBJ1-2 TRBD1 TRBV2 13 - CASSLNRGGGYTF TGTGCCAGCAGTCTAAACAGGGGGGGTGGCTACACCTTC
TRBJ1-1 TRBD1 TRBV5-6 14 - CASSRGGVGTEAFF TGTGCCAGCAGCCGAGGGGGCGTCGGCACTGAAGCTTTCTTT
TRBJ1-3 - TRBV6-1 13 once CASRGDPGNTIYF TGTGCCAGCAGGGGAGACCCAGGAAACACCATATATTTT
TRBJ1-1 - TRBV2 14 few CASSEQGRNTEAFF TGTGCCAGCAGTGAACAGGGGAGGAACACTGAAGCTTTCTTT
TRBJ2-1 TRBD1 TRBV7-8 15 - CASSLRDRGYNEQFF TGTGCCAGCAGCTTGAGAGACAGGGGCTACAATGAGCAGTTCTTC
TRBJ2-7 TRBD2 TRBV4-1 15 few CASSLQLAGQYEQYF TGCGCCAGCAGCCTTCAACTAGCGGGACAGTACGAGCAGTACTTC
TRBJ1-1 TRBD1 TRBV7-9 17 - CASSLGLVTGGGTEAFF TGTGCCAGCAGCTTAGGCCTGGTAACAGGGGGAGGCACTGAAGCTTTCTTT
TRBJ1-5 TRBD1 TRBV19 15 - CASRTGIPSNQPQHF TGTGCCAGTAGGACAGGGATCCCTAGCAATCAGCCCCAGCATTTT
TRBJ2-7 TRBD1 TRBV9 15 - CASSALDRGSYEQYF TGTGCCAGCAGCGCGCTCGACAGGGGCTCCTACGAGCAGTACTTC
TRBJ1-4 - TRBV25-1 15 - CASSGGTGYNEKLFF TGTGCCAGCAGCGGCGGTACAGGCTATAATGAAAAACTGTTTTTT
TRBJ2-2 - TRBV27 19 - CASNRLGAGAISGTGELFF TGTGCCAGCAATCGTCTTGGGGCAGGGGCAATCTCGGGCACCGGGGAGCTGTTTTTT
TRBJ2-7 - TRBV19 15 - CASSIGVNSRGEQYF TGTGCCAGTAGTATAGGGGTCAACTCCCGGGGGGAGCAGTACTTC
TRBJ2-5 - TRBV18 12 - CASSTGAGTQYF TGTGCCAGCTCAACGGGTGCGGGGACCCAGTACTTC
TRBJ1-2 - TRBV5-1 15 - CASSLGPGEPYGYTF TGCGCCAGCAGCTTGGGACCCGGAGAGCCCTATGGCTACACCTTC
TRBJ2-4 TRBD1 TRBV4-3 15 - CASSQLQGEGNIQYF TGCGCCAGCAGCCAATTACAGGGGGAAGGAAACATTCAGTACTTC
TRBJ2-1 - TRBV10-3 14 - CATSGGSSYNEQFF TGTGCCACCTCAGGGGGGAGTTCATACAATGAGCAGTTCTTC
TRBJ1-5 - TRBV11-2 13 - CASSLAVNQPQHF TGTGCCAGCAGCTTAGCAGTGAATCAGCCCCAGCATTTT
TRBJ2-4 TRBD1 TRBV11-2 15 - CASSPFRDRGNIQYF TGTGCCAGCAGCCCCTTCCGGGACAGGGGGAACATTCAGTACTTC
TRBJ1-1 TRBD1 TRBV28 14 - CASSFGTANTEAFF TGTGCCAGCAGTTTCGGGACAGCGAACACTGAAGCTTTCTTT
TRBJ2-1 - TRBV5-4 16 once CASSSSRQSSYNEQFF TGTGCCAGCAGCTCCTCAAGGCAGAGCTCCTACAATGAGCAGTTCTTC
TRBJ2-5 - TRBV6-5 16 - CASSYSRRGGQETQYF TGTGCCAGCAGTTACTCGCGAAGGGGCGGCCAAGAGACCCAGTACTTC
TRBJ1-1 - TRBV7-2 13 - CASSLDREAEAFF TGTGCCAGCAGCTTAGACAGGGAGGCTGAAGCTTTCTTT
TRBJ1-1 - TRBV7-2 14 - CASSLDTRGTEAFF TGTGCCAGCAGCTTAGATACGAGGGGTACTGAAGCTTTCTTT
TRBJ1-5 - TRBV19 14 few CASSTEYSNQPQHF TGTGCCAGTAGTACCGAATATAGCAATCAGCCCCAGCATTTT
TRBJ1-2 - TRBV28 14 - CASRSTGLSYGYTF TGTGCCAGCAGGTCAACAGGGTTATCCTATGGCTACACCTTC
TRBJ2-6 TRBD1 TRBV28 17 - CASSSDRGGSGANVLTF TGTGCCAGCAGTTCCGACAGGGGGGGATCTGGGGCCAACGTCCTGACTTTC
TRBJ2-1 TRBD2 TRBV19 15 - CASSIDDSGSDEQFF TGTGCCAGTAGTATAGATGATAGCGGGAGCGATGAGCAGTTCTTC
TRBJ1-6 - TRBV9 16 - CASSRSGEGNNSPLHF TGTGCCAGCTCCCGTAGCGGGGAGGGGAATAATTCACCCCTCCACTTT
TRBJ1-1 TRBD1 TRBV7-8 17 few CASSLGQGLLGSTEAFF TGTGCCAGCAGCTTAGGACAGGGGCTTTTAGGAAGCACTGAAGCTTTCTTT
TRBJ1-2 - TRBV5-6 16 - CASSWGAIQGDYGYTF TGTGCCAGCAGCTGGGGGGCTATACAGGGTGATTACGGCTACACCTTC
TRBJ2-7 TRBD1 TRBV11-2 12 - CASSYGQGGRYF TGTGCCAGCAGCTACGGACAGGGTGGACGGTACTTC
TRBJ2-1 TRBD2 TRBV15 16 - CATSRDLNGRQNEQFF TGTGCCACCAGCAGAGATCTGAACGGGAGGCAAAATGAGCAGTTCTTC
TRBJ1-5 - TRBV19 15 few CASSSQGFSNQPQHF TGTGCCAGTAGTAGTCAGGGCTTTAGCAATCAGCCCCAGCATTTT
TRBJ2-7 TRBD1 TRBV6-1 14 - CASLDRGFRYEQYF TGTGCCAGCCTCGACAGGGGGTTCCGCTACGAGCAGTACTTC
TRBJ1-3 - TRBV2 14 - CASSSTRSGNTIYF TGTGCCAGCAGTTCGACTAGGTCTGGAAACACCATATATTTT
TRBJ1-1 - TRBV2 15 - CASSGSLWGNTEAFF TGTGCCAGCAGTGGTAGCCTTTGGGGGAACACTGAAGCTTTCTTT
TRBJ1-1 - TRBV7-2 14 - CASSPQGRRTEAFF TGTGCCAGCAGCCCACAGGGACGGCGCACTGAAGCTTTCTTT
TRBJ2-3 TRBD2 TRBV10-3 16 - CAISEAGGPIADTQYF TGTGCCATCAGTGAGGCGGGGGGGCCTATCGCAGATACGCAGTATTTT